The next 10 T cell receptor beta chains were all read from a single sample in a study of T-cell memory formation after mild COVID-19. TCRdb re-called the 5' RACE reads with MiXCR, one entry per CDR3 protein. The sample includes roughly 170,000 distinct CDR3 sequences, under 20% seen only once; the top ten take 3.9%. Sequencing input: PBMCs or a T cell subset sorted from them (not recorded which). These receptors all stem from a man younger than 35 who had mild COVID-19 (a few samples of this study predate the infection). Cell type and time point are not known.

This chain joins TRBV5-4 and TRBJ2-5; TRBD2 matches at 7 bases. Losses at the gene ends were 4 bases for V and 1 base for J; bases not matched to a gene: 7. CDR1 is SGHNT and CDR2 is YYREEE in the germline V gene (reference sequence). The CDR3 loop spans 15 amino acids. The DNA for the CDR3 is TGTGCCAGCAGCGCCCAGCGGGGAATCCAAGAGACCCAGTACTTC. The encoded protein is CASSAQRGIQETQYF.

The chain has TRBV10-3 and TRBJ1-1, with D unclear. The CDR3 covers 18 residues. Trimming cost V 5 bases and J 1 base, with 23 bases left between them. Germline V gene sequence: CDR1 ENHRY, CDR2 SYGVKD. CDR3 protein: CAISRLGYRVGKNTEAFF. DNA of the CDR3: TGTGCCATCAGTAGATTGGGATACAGAGTAGGAAAGAACACTGAAGCTTTCTTT.

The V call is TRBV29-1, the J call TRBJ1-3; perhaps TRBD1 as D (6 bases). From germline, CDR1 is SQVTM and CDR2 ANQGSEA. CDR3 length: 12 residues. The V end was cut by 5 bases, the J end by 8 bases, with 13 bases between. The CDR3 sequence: CSVWDMADTIYF. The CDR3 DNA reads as TGCAGCGTTTGGGACATGGCGGACACCATATATTTT.

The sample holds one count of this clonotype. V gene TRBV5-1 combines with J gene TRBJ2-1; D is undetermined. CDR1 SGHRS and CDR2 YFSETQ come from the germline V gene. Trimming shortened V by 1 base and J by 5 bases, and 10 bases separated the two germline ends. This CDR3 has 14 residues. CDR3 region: CASSLSLQNNEQFF. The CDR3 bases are TGCGCCAGCAGCTTGTCTCTACAGAACAATGAGCAGTTCTTC.

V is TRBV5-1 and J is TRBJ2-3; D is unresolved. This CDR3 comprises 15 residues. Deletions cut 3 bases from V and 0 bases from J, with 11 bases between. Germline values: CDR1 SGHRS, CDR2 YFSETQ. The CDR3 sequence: CASSSRPTSTDTQYF. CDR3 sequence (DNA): TGCGCCAGCAGCTCCCGGCCCACAAGCACAGATACGCAGTATTTT. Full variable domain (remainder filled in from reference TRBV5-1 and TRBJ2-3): KAGVTQTPRYLIKTRGQQVTLSCSPISGHRSVSWYQQTPGQGLQFLFEYFSETQRNKGNFPGRFSGRQFSNSRSEMNVSTLELGDSALYLCASSSRPTSTDTQYFGPGTRLTVL.

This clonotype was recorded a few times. CDR3 loop: CASSEVFLPRYGYTF. The CDR3 nucleotides are TGTGCCAGCAGTGAAGTATTCCTTCCGCGGTATGGCTACACCTTC. This chain uses TRBV6-1 with TRBJ1-2, with D unclear. The CDR3 totals 15 residues. Trimming cost V 1 base and J 5 bases, with 14 bases left between them. The V gene's germline CDR1 is MNHNS and CDR2 SASEGT.

DNA for the CDR3: TGTGCCAGCAGTCGAATGGGATCGGTGAACACTGAAGCTTTCTTT. The encoded protein is CASSRMGSVNTEAFF. The chain recombines TRBV25-1 with TRBJ1-1; D is unresolved. The V gene's germline CDR1 is MGHDK and CDR2 SYGVNS. The CDR3 has 15 residues. The V gene lost 5 bases and the J gene lost 0 bases, with 13 bases spanning the gap.

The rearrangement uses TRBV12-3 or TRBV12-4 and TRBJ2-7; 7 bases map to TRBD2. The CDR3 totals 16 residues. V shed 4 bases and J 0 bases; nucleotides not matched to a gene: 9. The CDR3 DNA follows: TGTGCCAGCAGTTCCTGGGGGGGTGGGAGCTCCTACGAGCAGTACTTC. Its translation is CASSSWGGGSSYEQYF.

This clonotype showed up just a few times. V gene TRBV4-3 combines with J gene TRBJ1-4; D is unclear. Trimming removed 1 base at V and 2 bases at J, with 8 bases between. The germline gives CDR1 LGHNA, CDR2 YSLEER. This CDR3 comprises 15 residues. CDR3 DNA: TGCGCCAGCAGCCAAGGATTGACCACTAATGAAAAACTGTTTTTT. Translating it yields CASSQGLTTNEKLFF.

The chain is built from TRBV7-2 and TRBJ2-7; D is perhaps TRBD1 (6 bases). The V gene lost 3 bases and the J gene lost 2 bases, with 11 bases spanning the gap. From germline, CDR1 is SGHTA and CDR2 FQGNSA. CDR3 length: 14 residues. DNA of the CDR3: TGTGCCAGCAGCTTTCTGGCAGGGGCCTACGAGCAGTACTTC. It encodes CASSFLAGAYEQYF.